These 27 T cell receptor beta chains originate from one sample sequenced in a study of blood T cells in healthy people across ages. For the second PCR, which ran for about 7 to 12 cycles, a sample-barcoded 5' primer and a J-beta primer mix were used. TCRdb redid the calling of the 5' RACE reads with MiXCR, one entry per CDR3 protein. This table holds about 1 million distinct CDR3 sequences, roughly a quarter found once. These data also formed part of another study, on T cells of mothers and their children.

The source material was blood. Receptor source: a girl aged 2 to 10 in good health.

V gene TRBV5-1 combines with J gene TRBJ1-2; D is undetermined. Trimming removed 5 bases from V and 0 bases from J, with 5 bases in between. Germline V lookup: CDR1 SGHRS, CDR2 YFSETQ. The CDR3 length is 12 residues. In DNA, the CDR3 is TGCGCCAGCAGACATGCTAACTATGGCTACACCTTC. It specifies CASRHANYGYTF. Variable domain in full (rest from reference TRBV5-1 and TRBJ1-2): KAGVTQTPRYLIKTRGQQVTLSCSPISGHRSVSWYQQTPGQGLQFLFEYFSETQRNKGNFPGRFSGRQFSNSRSEMNVSTLELGDSALYLCASRHANYGYTFGSGTRLTVV.

The chain links TRBV28 to TRBJ2-1, with D unclear. The CDR3 is 13 amino acids. Germline V gene sequence: CDR1 MDHEN, CDR2 SYDVKM. The CDR3 DNA reads as TGTGTTACTTCAGCCGTTAACTACAATGAGCAGTTCTTC. Translated: CVTSAVNYNEQFF.

This clonotype was found a few times. J is TRBJ2-7 and V is TRBV4-1, with D possibly matching TRBD2 (6 bases). Trimming stripped 0 bases from V and 0 bases from J, with 9 bases between. Germline CDR1 MGHRA, CDR2 YSYEKL. The CDR3 runs to 15 residues. The CDR3 region is CASSQDAGSSYEQYF. The CDR3 nucleotides are TGCGCCAGCAGCCAAGATGCGGGAAGCTCCTACGAGCAGTACTTC.

The chain carries TRBV6-1 and TRBJ1-2; the D is unclear. CDR3 size: 12 residues. Looked up from germline, CDR1 is MNHNS and CDR2 is SASEGT. V was pared by 6 bases and J by 8 bases, with 13 bases between. The DNA for the CDR3 is TGTGCCAGCAGGGGAATTTGGGGAGGCTACACCTTC. Translating gives CASRGIWGGYTF.

This clonotype was counted only a few times. V gene TRBV28 combines with J gene TRBJ2-5, with D perhaps matching TRBD2 (5 bases). V lost 1 base and J 9 bases, leaving 9 bases between the germline ends. Per the germline V gene, CDR1 is MDHEN and CDR2 is SYDVKM. The CDR3 length is 12 residues. CDR3 residues: CASSLSRVAQYF. As DNA, the CDR3 is TGTGCCAGCAGTTTATCGCGGGTGGCCCAGTACTTC.

There are a few counts of this clonotype. This chain connects TRBV6-5 to TRBJ2-7; TRBD1 or TRBD2 may be the D gene (5 bases each). CDR3 length equals 17 residues. Germline CDR1 MNHEY, CDR2 SVGAGI. V lost 0 bases and J lost 3, with 18 bases in between. The CDR3 reads CASSYSSNPGPRYEQYF. Here the CDR3 DNA reads TGTGCCAGCAGTTACTCTTCAAACCCGGGACCACGCTACGAGCAGTACTTC.

This clonotype was detected a few times. J is TRBJ2-5 and V is TRBV3-1; no reliable D call. The CDR3 consists of 15 residues. V lost 5 bases and J lost 3, with 16 bases in between. Germline assignment: CDR1 LGHDT and CDR2 YNNKEL (reference sequence). The CDR3 nucleotides are TGTGCCAGCAGCTCCCTGGAGACTTGGGAAGAGACCCAGTACTTC. Translation: CASSSLETWEETQYF.

The rearrangement uses TRBV7-9 and TRBJ1-1; D is unresolved. The V gene lost 3 bases and the J gene lost 7 bases, with 9 bases spanning the gap. The CDR3 is 12 residues long. CDR1 is SEHNR and CDR2 is FQNEAQ in the germline V gene (reference sequence). The CDR3 is CASSFIDSEAFF. The CDR3 DNA is TGTGCCAGCAGCTTTATCGATAGTGAAGCTTTCTTT.

The V call is TRBV11-2, the J call TRBJ2-2; possibly TRBD2 for D (6 bases). Between the trimmed V and J ends, which lost 1 base and 8 bases, there was a span of 8 bases. CDR1 SGHAT and CDR2 FQNNGV come from the germline V gene. The CDR3 has 13 amino acids. The CDR3 bases are TGTGCCAGCAGCTTAGTTGCGGGAGGGGAGCTGTTTTTT. Residues: CASSLVAGGELFF.

This clonotype has a handful of counts. The DNA of the CDR3 is TGTGCCAGCAGCAGAATTACGGACAGGTTATACGAGCAGTACTTC. Its protein is CASSRITDRLYEQYF. The chain links TRBV7-9 to TRBJ2-5; 7 bases are shared with TRBD1. The closer fit of TRBJ2-7 to the DNA end suggests the J call may be wrong. The CDR3 covers 15 residues. Germline CDR1 SEHNR, CDR2 FQNEAQ (reference sequence).

In DNA, the CDR3 is TGCAGCGCCGGAGGTGAGAACACTGAAGCTTTCTTT. Amino acids: CSAGGENTEAFF. The chain is built from TRBV29-1 and TRBJ1-1; D gene ambiguous. The CDR3 loop spans 12 amino acids. V lost 7 bases, J lost 1 base, and 10 bases lay in between. CDR1 and CDR2 (germline): SQVTM, ANQGSEA.

This clonotype turned up a few times. The V call is TRBV29-1, the J call TRBJ2-3; D gene uncertain. V was clipped by 7 bases and J by 6 bases, with 8 bases between them. The germline CDR1 and CDR2 sequences are SQVTM and ANQGSEA. The CDR3 is made up of 10 amino acids. The DNA of the CDR3 is TGCAGCGGAAGGTGGGATACGCAGTATTTT. Translation: CSGRWDTQYF.

The chain is built from TRBV20-1 and TRBJ2-5; D call uncertain. The better agreement between TRBJ2-7 and the DNA end casts doubt on the J call. Germline V gives CDR1 DFQATT, CDR2 SNEGSKA (reference sequence). CDR3 length: 14 residues. In DNA, the CDR3 is TGCAGTGCTAGAGACTTGTCAGGAAACTACGAGCAGTACTTC. Translation gives CSARDLSGNYEQYF.

V usage is TRBV15 and J usage is TRBJ2-6; D is undetermined. Germline CDR1 LNHNV, CDR2 YYDKDF (reference sequence). The CDR3 extends over 16 amino acids. V was cut by 2 bases and J by 4 bases, with 12 bases left in between. The CDR3 region is CATSRSQGYGANVLTF. In DNA form, the CDR3 reads TGTGCCACCAGCAGATCTCAAGGTTACGGGGCCAACGTCCTGACTTTC. Full variable domain (remainder filled in from reference TRBV15 and TRBJ2-6): DAMVIQNPRYQVTQFGKPVTLSCSQTLNHNVMYWYQQKSSQAPKLLFHYYDKDFNNEADTPDNFQSRRPNTSFCFLDIRSPGLGDTAMYLCATSRSQGYGANVLTFGAGSRLTVL.

The chain joins TRBV7-8 to TRBJ2-1, with D unresolved. V was cut by 1 base and J by 4 bases, with 11 bases left in between. CDR1 is SGHVS, CDR2 FQNEAQ, per germline. The CDR3 sequence is 15 residues long. CDR3 in amino acids: CASSLGRQDYNEQFF. CDR3 coding DNA: TGTGCCAGCAGCTTAGGTAGGCAGGATTACAATGAGCAGTTCTTC.

V and J are TRBV11-3 and TRBJ2-1; D could derive from TRBD1 or TRBD2 (5 bases each). V dropped 3 bases and J dropped 9 bases, with 15 bases sitting between them. Looked up from germline, CDR1 is SGHNT and CDR2 is YENEEA. CDR3 length: 14 residues. The CDR3 bases are TGTGCCAGCAGCTTTTCTTTTGGGGGAGTTGAGCAGTTCTTC. Translation: CASSFSFGGVEQFF.

This clonotype was seen a handful of times. Mismatch with germline at one junction end may stem from a read error. The chain has TRBV28 and TRBJ2-5, with D possibly being TRBD1 or TRBD2 (5 bases each). The DNA end lines up better with TRBJ2-1; the J call may be wrong. This CDR3 has 13 residues. The germline CDR1 and CDR2 sequences are MDHEN and SYDVKM. CDR3 sequence reads: CASGFGGNNEQFF. The CDR3 nucleotides read TGTGCCAGCGGTTTTGGGGGAAACAATGAGCAGTTCTTC.

There are a few counts of this clonotype. The rearrangement joins TRBV4-1 to TRBJ2-5, with 11 bases aligning to TRBD2. With 4 bases clipped from V and 1 base from J, the junction kept 8 bases outside the gene matches. Germline V gives CDR1 MGHRA, CDR2 YSYEKL. CDR3 length: 17 residues. This CDR3 reads CASSPLAGVGAQETQYF. For the CDR3, the DNA is TGCGCCAGCAGCCCACTAGCGGGAGTTGGGGCCCAAGAGACCCAGTACTTC.

This rearrangement joins TRBV3-1 to TRBJ2-6; D is uncertain. Trimming removed 4 bases at V and 0 bases at J, with 16 bases between. CDR3 length: 18 residues. Germline V gene data show CDR1 as LGHDT and CDR2 as YNNKEL (reference sequence). CDR3 sequence (DNA): TGTGCCAGCAGCCTTCCAGGTGCCCGACTCTCTGGGGCCAACGTCCTGACTTTC. This gives the protein CASSLPGARLSGANVLTF.

The V call is TRBV20-1, the J call TRBJ1-4; possible D gene TRBD1, 5 bases. Germline V lookup: CDR1 DFQATT, CDR2 SNEGSKA (reference sequence). The CDR3 runs 14 residues. The V end lost 6 bases, the J end lost 6 bases, and 17 bases lay between the germline ends. CDR3: CSAQGGGVDEKLFF. DNA for the CDR3: TGCAGTGCCCAGGGCGGGGGGGTTGATGAAAAACTGTTTTTT.

This clonotype appeared a few times. The junction and the germline gene differ at one end; a read error may be behind it. V gene TRBV3-1 combines with J gene TRBJ1-4; tentatively, D is TRBD1 (5 bases). The germline gives CDR1 LGHDT, CDR2 YNNKEL (reference sequence). This CDR3 has 18 amino acids. CDR3 sequence: CAGSQDPAQGHWHEKLFF. The CDR3 coding sequence is TGTGCCGGCAGCCAAGATCCCGCTCAAGGACACTGGCATGAAAAACTGTTTTTT. The whole variable domain, remainder taken from reference TRBV3-1 and TRBJ1-4, is DTAVSQTPKYLVTQMGNDKSIKCEQNLGHDTMYWYKQDSKKFLKIMFSYNNKELIINETVPNRFSPKSPDKAHLNLHINSLELGDSAVYFCAGSQDPAQGHWHEKLFFGSGTQLSVL.

This chain joins TRBV27 and TRBJ2-7, with 11 bases that match TRBD2. CDR3 length: 14 residues. Losses at the gene ends were 2 bases for V and 5 bases for J; bases not matched to a gene: 2. Germline V gene data show CDR1 as MNHEY and CDR2 as SMNVEV (reference sequence). CDR3 nucleotide sequence: TGTGCCAGCAGTTTAGAACTAGCGGGAGACGAGCAGTACTTC. Its translation is CASSLELAGDEQYF.

The chain has TRBV29-1 and TRBJ2-5, with TRBD1 matching over 8 bases. Judging by the DNA end, TRBJ2-7 fits better; the J call may be wrong. Germline V lookup: CDR1 SQVTM, CDR2 ANQGSEA. The CDR3 totals 14 residues. CDR3 in amino acids: CSVTTGGVGYEQYF. The CDR3 DNA is TGCAGCGTCACCACAGGGGGTGTAGGCTACGAGCAGTACTTC.

Turning to this clonotype: A read error is likely, as this CDR3 ends without the conserved phenylalanine or tryptophan. This sequence joins TRBV7-2 and TRBJ2-3; D is perhaps TRBD2 (6 bases). The CDR3 totals 16 residues. V was cut by 5 bases and J by 2 bases, with 17 bases left in between. The germline V gene encodes CDR1 SGHTA and CDR2 FQGNSA. CDR3 in DNA: TGTGCCAGCAGCCTCATCGGAGGGCCGGACACAGATACGCAGTATTCT. Its translation: CASSLIGGPDTDTQYS.

The CDR3 loop is CASSPEDFQETQYF. CDR3 bases: TGTGCCAGCAGCCCAGAGGACTTCCAAGAGACCCAGTACTTC. The genes are TRBV9 and TRBJ2-5; a weak D match, TRBD2 (5 bases). The germline CDR1 and CDR2 sequences are SGDLS and YYNGEE. The CDR3 extends over 14 amino acids. V dropped 4 bases and J dropped 1 base, with 11 bases sitting between them. Full variable domain (missing parts from reference TRBV9 and TRBJ2-5): DSGVTQTPKHLITATGQRVTLRCSPRSGDLSVYWYQQSLDQGLQFLIQYYNGEERAKGNILERFSAQQFPDLHSELNLSSLELGDSALYFCASSPEDFQETQYFGPGTRLLVL.

This clonotype has more than one count but fewer than ten. Sequence at one end of the junction differs from germline and may be a read error. The chain joins TRBV6-1 to TRBJ2-7, with TRBD2 identical over 8 bases. Germline CDR1 and CDR2: MNHNS and SASEGT. The CDR3 contains 18 residues. The CDR3 sequence: CASSDTYLGGGNFYGQYF. The CDR3 coding sequence is TGTGCCAGCAGTGACACGTATCTTGGCGGGGGGAACTTCTACGGGCAGTACTTC.

The sample holds a few counts of this clonotype. V is TRBV4-3 and J is TRBJ2-3; 7 nucleotides align to TRBD2. The CDR3 extends over 16 amino acids. V dropped 3 bases and J dropped 5; count of bases not matched to a gene: 11. Looked up from germline, CDR1 is LGHNA and CDR2 is YSLEER. This CDR3 reads CASSQGRGRVEDTQYF. The DNA for the CDR3 is TGCGCCAGCAGCCAGGGGCGGGGGAGGGTAGAAGATACGCAGTATTTT.